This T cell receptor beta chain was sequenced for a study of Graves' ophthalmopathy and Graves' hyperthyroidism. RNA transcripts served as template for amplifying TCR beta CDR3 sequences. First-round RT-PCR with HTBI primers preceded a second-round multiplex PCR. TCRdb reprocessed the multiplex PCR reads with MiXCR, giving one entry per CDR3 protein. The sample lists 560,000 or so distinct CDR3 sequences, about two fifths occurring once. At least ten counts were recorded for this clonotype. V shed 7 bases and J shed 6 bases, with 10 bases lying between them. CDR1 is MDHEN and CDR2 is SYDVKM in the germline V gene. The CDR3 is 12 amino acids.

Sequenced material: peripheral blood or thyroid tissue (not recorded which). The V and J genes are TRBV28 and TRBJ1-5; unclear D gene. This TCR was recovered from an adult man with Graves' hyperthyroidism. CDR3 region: CASTTSGQPQHF. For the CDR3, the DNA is TGTGCCAGCACAACGTCGGGTCAGCCCCAGCATTTT. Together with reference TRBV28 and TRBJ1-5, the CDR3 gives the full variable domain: DVKVTQSSRYLVKRTGEKVFLECVQDMDHENMFWYRQDPGLGLRLIYFSYDVKMKEKGDIPEGYSVSREKKERFSLILESASTNQTSMYLCASTTSGQPQHFGDGTRLSIL.